The entry that follows covers one T cell receptor beta chain sequence. Clones were read by immunoSEQ multiplex PCR, and TCRdb kept only the in-frame ones, dropping some. The repertoire consists of about 69,000 clones, with around three quarters occurring once and the leading ten covering about 17%. The record originates from a study of blood T cell repertoires in COVID-19. Study as a whole: There were acute and convalescent COVID-19 samples, and they came from the United States, Italy and Spain. T cells, B-cell-depleted T cells, or PBMCs provided the cDNA or gDNA that served as material.

This receptor was obtained from a man aged 60 to 69 with acute or convalescent COVID-19. The material sequenced was peripheral blood.

The CDR3 sequence is CSVGQGMYGYTF. The CDR3 region has the DNA TGCAGCGTTGGACAGGGAATGTATGGCTACACCTTC. This chain uses TRBV29-1 with TRBJ1-2; 7 bases align to TRBD1. The J segment lost 5 bases and the V segment lost 4 bases, leaving 4 bases of the junction unmatched. The CDR3 spans 12 residues. In germline, CDR1 is SQVTM, CDR2 ANQGSEA.